Below, 21 T cell receptor beta chains from the same sample are listed, as sequenced in a study of spatial heterogeneity in lung cancer. TCRdb processed the 5' RACE reads anew with MiXCR; each CDR3 protein has one entry. The table lists tens of thousands of distinct CDR3 sequences, approximately 12% of them singletons. The sample's time point: blood at routine non-recurrence follow-up after resection. The source was PBMCs, collected at follow-up. These receptor sequences come from a male donor with early-stage non-small cell lung cancer.

This clonotype was detected ten times or more. The V call is TRBV12-3 or TRBV12-4, the J call TRBJ1-1; no clear D gene. The CDR3 loop spans 16 amino acids. V was trimmed by 6 bases and J by 5 bases, leaving 22 bases between them. The CDR3 bases are TGTGCCAGCAGGGAGGGAGACGGAGCCATTAGTACTGAAGCTTTCTTT. Translating gives CASREGDGAISTEAFF.

This clonotype was found a few times. J is TRBJ1-4 and V is TRBV5-1; no reliable D call. The length of the CDR3 is 14 residues. Germline assignment: CDR1 SGHRS and CDR2 YFSETQ. Trimming removed 0 bases at V and 3 bases at J, with 6 bases between. CDR3 sequence: CASSLEGANEKLFF. The CDR3 DNA reads as TGCGCCAGCAGCTTGGAAGGTGCTAATGAAAAACTGTTTTTT.

This clonotype has at least ten counts. V gene TRBV7-2 combines with J gene TRBJ2-7; 11 positions match TRBD2. The CDR3 extends over 15 amino acids. J lost 2 bases, V lost 3 bases, and 3 bases had no gene match. CDR1 is SGHTA, CDR2 FQGNSA, per germline. The CDR3 sequence: CASSFTSGGTYEQYF. In nucleotides, the CDR3 is TGTGCCAGCAGCTTTACTAGCGGGGGAACCTACGAGCAGTACTTC.

This clonotype occurred many times. Here the CDR3 DNA reads TGTGCCAGCAGCCCGCAGGATACGCAGTATTTT. Translation gives CASSPQDTQYF. The chain uses TRBV12-3 or TRBV12-4 and TRBJ2-3; D is uncertain. V was shortened by 6 bases and J by 6 bases, with 7 bases between the two germline ends. The CDR3 is 11 residues long.

Details on this clonotype: A much larger clone lies a single base off, so this may be a read error. This rearrangement joins TRBV12-3 or TRBV12-4 to TRBJ1-4, with D tentatively TRBD1 (6 bases). Trimming shortened V by 4 bases and J by 7 bases, and 16 bases separated the two germline ends. The CDR3 loop spans 15 amino acids. In nucleotides, the CDR3 is TGTGCCAGCAGTTCCCGGGTGACAGGCCCTGAAAAACTGTTTTTT. Translating it yields CASSSRVTGPEKLFF.

This chain uses TRBV18 with TRBJ2-3; 10 nucleotides agree with TRBD2. This CDR3 comprises 16 residues. Germline loops: CDR1 KGHSH, CDR2 LQKENI. The V gene end was trimmed by 0 bases and the J gene end by 2 bases; junction bases not matched to a gene: 2. Here the CDR3 reads CASSPPAGGITDTQYF. For the CDR3, the DNA is TGTGCCAGCTCACCACCAGCGGGAGGGATCACAGATACGCAGTATTTT.

The chain employs TRBV24-1 and TRBJ2-3, with unresolved D. Germline lookup yields CDR1 KGHDR and CDR2 SFDVKD. CDR3 size: 13 residues. V was trimmed by 4 bases and J by 2 bases, leaving 6 bases between them. CDR3 loop: CATSEPATDTQYF. Written as DNA, the CDR3 is TGTGCCACCAGTGAGCCGGCCACAGATACGCAGTATTTT.

Here the CDR3 DNA reads TGTGCCAGCAGCCCCCGGGACAGGGGGTTAGAGACCCAGTACTTC. It encodes CASSPRDRGLETQYF. This chain connects TRBV7-8 to TRBJ2-5; TRBD1 agrees at 11 bases. Per germline, CDR1 SGHVS and CDR2 FQNEAQ. This CDR3 is built from 15 residues. V trimming: 5 bases; J trimming: 4 bases; junction bases outside the gene matches: 6.

The rearrangement uses TRBV11-3 and TRBJ1-1; the D is unclear. The CDR3 runs 17 residues. The V end was cut by 4 bases, the J end by 0 bases, with 18 bases between. CDR1 is SGHNT and CDR2 is YENEEA in the germline V gene. The CDR3 coding sequence is TGTGCCAGCAGCTCAAACGGGTACGGCAGAGTGAACACTGAAGCTTTCTTT. This gives the protein CASSSNGYGRVNTEAFF.

This clonotype was counted ten times or more. This chain uses TRBV24-1 with TRBJ2-7; 7 bases line up with TRBD1. Germline V gives CDR1 KGHDR, CDR2 SFDVKD. The CDR3 totals 13 residues. V trimming: 7 bases; J trimming: 5 bases; junction bases outside the gene matches: 7. Written as DNA, the CDR3 is TGTGCCACCAGCAGGGACAGCCTCGACGAGCAGTACTTC. This codes for CATSRDSLDEQYF.

The genes are TRBV7-2 and TRBJ2-1, with 8 bases aligning to TRBD1. The CDR3 totals 16 residues. The germline gives CDR1 SGHTA, CDR2 FQGNSA. The trim removed 0 bases at V and 2 bases at J, leaving 3 bases unmatched. The CDR3: CASSLAPGQAYNEQFF. The CDR3 DNA is TGTGCCAGCAGCTTAGCCCCGGGACAGGCCTACAATGAGCAGTTCTTC.

The rearrangement links TRBV5-1 to TRBJ1-4; possibly TRBD1 for D (5 bases). Germline CDR1 reads SGHRS; CDR2 reads YFSETQ. The CDR3 loop spans 14 amino acids. V shed 0 bases and J shed 2 bases, with 5 bases lying between them. CDR3 sequence: CASSLGQTNEKLFF. CDR3 DNA: TGCGCCAGCAGCTTGGGACAGACTAATGAAAAACTGTTTTTT.

The rearrangement uses TRBV7-9 and TRBJ1-2; D perhaps matches TRBD1 (5 bases). Germline V gene data show CDR1 as SEHNR and CDR2 as FQNEAQ (reference sequence). The CDR3 sequence is 14 residues long. V lost 0 bases to trimming and J lost 6 bases, with 11 bases between them. Here the CDR3 reads CASSLATGSDGYTF. In DNA form, the CDR3 reads TGTGCCAGCAGCTTAGCAACAGGAAGTGATGGCTACACCTTC.

The table lists this clonotype with many counts. CDR3 DNA: TGTGCCAGCAACGTCCAGGGTTCAGATACGCAGTATTTT. It yields the protein CASNVQGSDTQYF. The rearrangement joins TRBV7-2 to TRBJ2-3; maybe TRBD1 (5 bases). V was cut by 7 bases and J by 4 bases, with 12 bases left in between. The germline V gene encodes CDR1 SGHTA and CDR2 FQGNSA. The CDR3 runs 13 residues. Drawing the rest from reference TRBV7-2 and TRBJ2-3, the complete variable domain is GAGVSQSPSNKVTEKGKDVELRCDPISGHTALYWYRQSLGQGLEFLIYFQGNSAPDKSGLPSDRFSAERTGGSVSTLTIQRTQQEDSAVYLCASNVQGSDTQYFGPGTRLTVL.

The rearrangement links TRBV5-1 to TRBJ2-1; the match to TRBD1 covers 9 bases. Germline values: CDR1 SGHRS, CDR2 YFSETQ. CDR3 length: 15 amino acids. V shed 4 bases, J shed 2 bases, and the junction held 4 bases outside the gene matches. DNA for the CDR3: TGCGCCAGCAGCGGTCGGACAGGGGCCTACAATGAGCAGTTCTTC. It translates to CASSGRTGAYNEQFF.

This clonotype showed up many times. The chain links TRBV6-2 or TRBV6-3 to TRBJ1-2; possibly TRBD1 for D (6 bases). V lost 4 bases, J lost 8 bases, and 20 bases lay in between. There are 15 residues in the CDR3. The V gene's germline CDR1 is MNHEY and CDR2 SVGEGT. The CDR3 DNA is TGTGCCAGCAGTTCCATTCCCAGGACAGAAAGAGGCTACACCTTC. It yields the protein CASSSIPRTERGYTF.

The chain carries TRBV7-9 and TRBJ2-5, with 9 bases matching TRBD2. The germline CDR1 and CDR2 sequences are SEHNR and FQNEAQ (reference sequence). V trimming: 4 bases; J trimming: 5 bases; junction bases outside the gene matches: 20. This CDR3 spans 19 amino acids. The CDR3 nucleotides are TGTGCCAGCAGCTCAGCGGCAGAATTAGCGGGAGAGGGAGAGGAGACCCAGTACTTC. Amino acid sequence: CASSSAAELAGEGEETQYF.

In this sample, this clonotype turned up many times. The chain recombines TRBV11-2 with TRBJ2-1; either TRBD1 or TRBD2 may fit D (5 bases each). V was trimmed by 2 bases and J by 9 bases, leaving 17 bases between them. The CDR3 has 15 amino acids. Germline-derived CDR1 and CDR2 are SGHAT and FQNNGV. CDR3 coding DNA: TGTGCCAGCAGCTTATGGGACGGGGTCATGGGTGAGCAGTTCTTC. Protein product: CASSLWDGVMGEQFF.

This clonotype was counted ten times or more. The rearrangement links TRBV4-3 to TRBJ2-7; D call uncertain. V was trimmed by 2 bases and J by 6 bases, leaving 14 bases between them. The CDR3 runs 14 residues. CDR1 LGHNA and CDR2 YSLEER come from the germline V gene. The CDR3 DNA reads TGCGCCAGCAGCCAAACTTTCTCCGGAAGCGAGCAGTACTTC. Amino acids: CASSQTFSGSEQYF.

This clonotype was recorded at least ten times. This rearrangement joins TRBV7-2 to TRBJ1-3; TRBD1 might be the D (6 bases). The CDR3 loop spans 18 amino acids. The germline V gene has CDR1 SGHTA and CDR2 FQGNSA. V lost 2 bases and J lost 0, with 17 bases in between. CDR3 bases: TGTGCCAGCAGCTTACGAGTGGGGGGCCCTAGCTCTGGAAACACCATATATTTT. This gives the protein CASSLRVGGPSSGNTIYF.

There are many counts of this clonotype. The chain combines TRBV7-2 with TRBJ2-3; TRBD2 agrees at 12 bases. Germline V lookup: CDR1 SGHTA, CDR2 FQGNSA. The V gene end was trimmed by 1 base and the J gene end by 5 bases; junction bases not matched to a gene: 4. The length of the CDR3 is 16 residues. The CDR3 bases are TGTGCCAGCAGCTTAGGACTAGCGGGGGCCGGAGATACGCAGTATTTT. Residues: CASSLGLAGAGDTQYF.